This paragraph covers one T cell receptor beta chain sequence. The data stem from a study of CD8 T cells in Susac syndrome. The CDR3 has 12 amino acids. The V gene's germline CDR1 is SQVTM and CDR2 ANQGSEA. V lost 6 bases and J 11 bases, leaving 19 bases between the germline ends. The RNA, roughly 0.5 to 1 ug, was put through reverse transcription using random hexamers. Each CDR3 protein gets one entry after TCRdb re-called the immunoSEQ multiplex PCR reads with MiXCR. The repertoire has roughly 120,000 distinct CDR3 sequences, around 94% of them found once; the top ten carry roughly 0.08%. This receptor was identified in a human donor in good health. The genes are TRBV29-1 and TRBJ1-2, with D maybe TRBD1 (5 bases). Sequences were obtained from CD4+ T cells from PBMCs. The CDR3 nucleotides read TGCAGCGTCTCCCAGGCGACAGTCGCATACACCTTC. Translated, it gives CSVSQATVAYTF.